This TCR beta chain was recovered during a study of shared clonotypes between healthy human individuals (TCRdb year 2020). The study in broad terms: The cohort included a few men and a couple of women between 18 and 49 years of age. For each donor, CD4 naive and CD4 memory were each given three plates, CD8 naive was given two plates, and CD8 memory was given one plate. Different laboratories and diverse techniques were used to prepare libraries and sequence TCR repertoires, to increase sequencing depth and limit assay-specific biases. Each donor's leukapheresis produced roughly between about 0.9 and 9.5 billion PBMCs. To estimate repertoire size and how much clonotypes are shared between individuals, the study performed deep sequencing of blood TCR repertoires from a few healthy adults.

Study-wide findings and limitations: Naive subsets generally had larger estimated clonotype richness than memory subsets. Pairwise subsampling indicated that sequencing depth was expected to affect the degree of clonotype sharing among donors. Because the study included a small number of donors, the genetic and exposure-history diversity represented was limited. Sharing across a few donors was observed for about 5% of naive CD4, over 3% of naive CD8, 2% to 2.5% of memory CD4, and 0.4% of memory CD8 clonotypes. Rarefaction of sorted-subset datasets indicated incomplete sequencing despite the large sequencing depth. Only blood was sampled, and tissue TCR repertoires likely differ from those in blood. Compared with non-shared clonotypes, the clonotypes found in all four sorted-subset donors had higher generation probabilities.

V sheds 10 bases and J sheds 8 bases, leaving 28 bases between their ends. Inclusive of the bounding cysteine and phenylalanine, the CDR3 is 16 residues long. The sequence is cut down to CDR3 DNA, 48 bases in frame from base 1. Via the germline V gene, CDR1 is ENHRY and CDR2 SYGVKD. The donors were healthy, HIV-negative adults with no recently reported acute infections or vaccinations. All donors were Caucasian adults living in Nashville, Tennessee, USA. CD4+ T cells were enriched through magnetic negative selection, after which naive cells were positively selected on CD45RA and the remaining negative fraction served as the memory subset. Blood was collected by leukapheresis, and PBMCs were isolated by Ficoll-Histopaque density gradient centrifugation and then cryopreserved in liquid nitrogen vapor phase. Purity and quantity of every magnetically sorted T cell population were checked by analytical flow cytometry. Each sorted fraction had its genomic DNA isolated and then quantified by UV absorbance on a Nanodrop 2000c.

This clone was recorded a few times. This receptor's antigen is unknown. Base quality data are lacking; no much larger clone is found one base away. TCR CDR3 regions were amplified from genomic DNA by multiplex PCR using the deep immunoSEQ assay. For each cell subset, the extracted genomic DNA was distributed evenly across all wells of several immunoSEQ 96-well plates, and each plate served as one replicate. Each replicate PCR for sorted subsets received approximately 220 ng genomic DNA, equal to about 30,000 T cell genomes. The purified libraries were quantified using a Qubit 3.0 fluorometer, sized with a Bioanalyzer 2100, and then quantified again using the KAPA Library Quantification kit. Each immunoSEQ 96-well plate was sequenced on its own single-read 150-cycle Illumina NextSeq 550 flow cell. In the source study's methods: The immunoSEQ output contained only junctional sequences without quality scores, so filtering could not match that applied to full-length reads. Sequences were annotated with PyIR, a Python wrapper for IgBLAST v1.9, and V/J genes and CDR3 were assigned using IMGT germline references. Reads were filtered out if the reads had weak V/J assignments (E-value above 1e-6), no CDR3, stop codons, out-of-frame junctions, or ambiguous translated residues. A V3J clonotype was defined by an identical inferred V gene, J gene, and CDR3 amino acid sequence. The percentage overlap between two repertoires was calculated by dividing the number of shared unique clonotypes by the size of the smaller repertoire. Repertoire richness was assessed with RTK rarefaction, the Chao1 estimator, and Recon v2.1 estimates of unobserved clonotypes. OLGA was used to compute generation probabilities for all TCRbeta clonotypes that the gDNA method yielded from a few donors. The immuneACCESS repertoire file appears here via TCRdb, limited to in-frame rearrangements. These files lack a portion of the clones; in checked studies, under half of the deficit traces to unresolved V genes, and the cause of the others is not known. Clone size and the V and J calls come from that table; the DNA yielded D and trimming. This sample has 900,000 to 1,200,000 clones in its table, and roughly 74% of those were observed once. Together, the top ten hold 0.55% to 0.7% of the sample.

Sequencing was carried out using memory CD4+ T cells from PBMCs. The sample's cell subset or site label is to be understood as: CD45RA-negative fraction. The V and J segments used are TRBV10-3 and TRBJ2-3; tentative D gene TRBD1, with 8 bases matching. The source is a man between 18 and 29 years old in good health. Some clones in this sample may be carry-over from other donors' samples. The CDR3 region reads CATENRNRGEGTTQYF. DNA sequence: TGTGCCACCGAAAACAGAAACAGGGGGGAGGGGACTACGCAGTATTTT.